The sequence of this TCR beta chain was determined in a study of graft-versus-host responses after intestinal transplantation (dated by TCRdb to the early 2020s). The study in broad terms: The transplants that recipients received were multivisceral, liver-intestinal, or isolated intestinal. Every recipient was given anti-thymocyte globulin induction, followed by about three years of maintenance tacrolimus and steroids. After intestinal transplantation, graft-versus-host and host-versus-graft alloreactive T cell clones in the graft, circulation and bone marrow were tracked using bulk TCR-beta CDR3 sequencing. Alloreactive clones were identified by sequencing pre-transplant mixed lymphocyte reaction products and comparing them with unstimulated pre-transplant donor and recipient T cells. A cohort of under 30 intestinal transplant recipients, including one retransplant, was enrolled, and a few patients lacking pretransplant specimens were excluded. A peak of at least 4% donor T cells among recipient peripheral blood mononuclear cells was the definition used for donor T cell macrochimerism. Rather than going through the commercial service, samples from a few later patients were sequenced in-house on an Illumina MiSeq and processed with MiXCR.

Beyond this particular receptor, the publication reports: High GvH to HvG T cell clonal ratios were observed in the allografts of patients with donor T cell macrochimerism. Conclusions were limited by the relatively low number and heterogeneity of intestinal transplant patients. Early after transplant, peak levels of circulating GvH clones were associated with declines in HvG clones. GvH clones were found in recipient bone marrow, and some of the GvH clones appeared earlier in ileal mucosa or blood, which is consistent with an intestinal mucosal origin.

The V and J ends are trimmed by 6 bases and 2 bases, leaving 16 bases between them. The CDR3 runs 16 amino acids, cysteine and phenylalanine included. Solely the CDR3 DNA is kept, with 48 bases framed from the first base. CDR1 and CDR2 are drawn from the germline V gene: WSHSY, SAAADI. Library preparation employed the immunoSEQ multiplex PCR assay. Adaptive Biotechnologies carried out high-throughput TCR-beta CDR3 sequencing of genomic DNA for most patients. On the study's bioinformatics: TCR sequencing data for roughly 17 patients were retrieved from Adaptive's ImmunoSEQ software; a few other patients were processed with MiXCR and VDJtools. CDR3 nucleotide sequences shared by donor and recipient were removed because the origin of these sequences could not be assigned. Alloreactive clones required at least 2-fold expansion over unstimulated cells and minimum CFSE-low frequency of 0.002% (template counts) or 0.001% (read counts). Clones detected in sequenced pre-transplant spleen, lymph node, or MLR CFSE-low populations of the donor or recipient were defined as mappable. Cumulative frequency of alloreactive clones was calculated as a percentage of all sequences weighted by copy number. The clones in this table, taken by TCRdb from immuneACCESS, are in-frame only. Not every clone is retained; where verified, under half of the shortfall comes from an unresolved V gene, and the cause of the rest is unknown. The D gene and trimming were derived from the DNA, and the V and J assignments and clone size from that table. The sample contains fewer than 75,000 clones, roughly 89% of them found a single time. The ten largest clones take up 1.6% of the sample.

A word on this clone: Its target antigen remains unknown. Within one base of it there is no much larger clone, and no base qualities were kept.

In the first month after transplant, blood samples were collected up to 4 times, and after that at least monthly when available. The V and J segments used are TRBV10-2 and TRBJ2-2; TRBD1 could be the D gene, as 6 bases match. The source of this sequence is a human patient who received an intestinal transplant, so some T cells may come from the graft donor. Source: PBMCs, taken 26 days after transplant. DNA sequence: TGCGCCAGCAGCCTGAGGGGGTCTCGAAACACCGGGGAGCTGTTTTTT. The resulting protein is CASSLRGSRNTGELFF.